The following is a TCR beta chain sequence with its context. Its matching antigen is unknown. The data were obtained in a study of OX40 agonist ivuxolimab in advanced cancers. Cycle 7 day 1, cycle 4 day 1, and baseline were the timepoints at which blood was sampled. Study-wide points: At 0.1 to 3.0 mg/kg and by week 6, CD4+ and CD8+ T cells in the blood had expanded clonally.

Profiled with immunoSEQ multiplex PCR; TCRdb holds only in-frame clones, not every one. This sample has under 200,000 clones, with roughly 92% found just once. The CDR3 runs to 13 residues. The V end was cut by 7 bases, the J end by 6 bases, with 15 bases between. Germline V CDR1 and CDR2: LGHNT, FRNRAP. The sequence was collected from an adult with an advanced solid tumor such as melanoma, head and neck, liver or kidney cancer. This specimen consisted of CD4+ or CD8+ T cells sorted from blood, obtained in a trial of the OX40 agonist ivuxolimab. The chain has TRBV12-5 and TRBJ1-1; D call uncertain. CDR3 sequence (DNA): TGTGCTAGTGCCGGCCCGAATTGGGCTGAAGCTTTCTTT. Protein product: CASAGPNWAEAFF.